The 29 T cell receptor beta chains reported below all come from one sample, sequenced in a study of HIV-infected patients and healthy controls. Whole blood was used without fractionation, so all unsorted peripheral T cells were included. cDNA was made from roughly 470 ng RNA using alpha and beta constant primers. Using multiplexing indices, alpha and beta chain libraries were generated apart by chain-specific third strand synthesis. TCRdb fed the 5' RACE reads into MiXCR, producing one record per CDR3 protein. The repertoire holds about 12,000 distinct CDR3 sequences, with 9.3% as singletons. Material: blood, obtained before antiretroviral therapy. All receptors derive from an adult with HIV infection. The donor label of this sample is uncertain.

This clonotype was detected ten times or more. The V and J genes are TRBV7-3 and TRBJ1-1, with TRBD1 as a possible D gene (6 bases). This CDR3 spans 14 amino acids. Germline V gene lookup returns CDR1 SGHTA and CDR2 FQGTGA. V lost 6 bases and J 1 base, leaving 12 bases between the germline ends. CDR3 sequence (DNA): TGTGCCAGCAGTTTAGGGGGTACGAACACTGAAGCTTTCTTT. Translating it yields CASSLGGTNTEAFF.

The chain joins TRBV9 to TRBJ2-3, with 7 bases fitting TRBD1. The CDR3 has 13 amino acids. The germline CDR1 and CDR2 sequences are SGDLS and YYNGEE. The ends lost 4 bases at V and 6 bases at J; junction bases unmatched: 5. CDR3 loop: CASSFTGDDTQYF. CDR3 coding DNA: TGTGCCAGCAGCTTCACAGGGGACGATACGCAGTATTTT.

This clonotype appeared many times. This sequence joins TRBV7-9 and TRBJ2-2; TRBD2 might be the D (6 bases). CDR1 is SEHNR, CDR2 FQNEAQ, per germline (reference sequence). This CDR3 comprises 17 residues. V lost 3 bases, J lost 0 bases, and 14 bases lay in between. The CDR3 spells CASSFVVGGSNTGELFF. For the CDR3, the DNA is TGTGCCAGCAGCTTTGTCGTCGGAGGGTCGAACACCGGGGAGCTGTTTTTT.

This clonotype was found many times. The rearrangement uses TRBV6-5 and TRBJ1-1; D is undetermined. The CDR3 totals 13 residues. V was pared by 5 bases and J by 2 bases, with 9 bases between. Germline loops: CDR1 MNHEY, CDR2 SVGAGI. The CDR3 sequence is CASSTGLNTEAFF. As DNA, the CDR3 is TGTGCCAGCAGTACCGGACTTAACACTGAAGCTTTCTTT.

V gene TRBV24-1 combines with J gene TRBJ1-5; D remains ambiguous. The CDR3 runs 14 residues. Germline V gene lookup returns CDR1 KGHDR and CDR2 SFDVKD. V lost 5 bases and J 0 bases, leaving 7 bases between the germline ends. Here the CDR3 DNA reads TGTGCCACCAGTGTAGGGTATAGCAATCAGCCCCAGCATTTT. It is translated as CATSVGYSNQPQHF.

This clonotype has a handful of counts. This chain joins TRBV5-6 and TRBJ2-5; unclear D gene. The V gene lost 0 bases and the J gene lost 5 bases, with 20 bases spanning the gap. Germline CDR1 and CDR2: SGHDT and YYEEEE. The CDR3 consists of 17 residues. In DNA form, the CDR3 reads TGTGCCAGCAGCTTGGCCTTTAAAGGGCCAATCTCGGAGACCCAGTACTTC. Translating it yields CASSLAFKGPISETQYF.

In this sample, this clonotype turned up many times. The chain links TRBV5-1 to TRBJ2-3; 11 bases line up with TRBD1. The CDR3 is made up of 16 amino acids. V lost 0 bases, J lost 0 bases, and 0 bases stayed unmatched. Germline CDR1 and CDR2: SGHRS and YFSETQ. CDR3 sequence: CASSLGDRGSTDTQYF. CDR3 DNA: TGCGCCAGCAGCTTGGGGGACAGGGGGAGCACAGATACGCAGTATTTT.

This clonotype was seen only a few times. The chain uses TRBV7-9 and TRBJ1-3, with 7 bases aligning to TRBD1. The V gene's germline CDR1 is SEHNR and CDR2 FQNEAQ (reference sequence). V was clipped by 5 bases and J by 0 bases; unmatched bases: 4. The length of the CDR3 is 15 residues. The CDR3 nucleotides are TGTGCCAGCAGCCAAGACAGGGCCTCTGGAAACACCATATATTTT. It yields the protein CASSQDRASGNTIYF.

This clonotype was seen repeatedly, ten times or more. The CDR3 loop is CAWSRDRADQPQHF. For the CDR3, the DNA is TGTGCCTGGAGTCGGGACAGGGCGGATCAGCCCCAGCATTTT. The chain has TRBV30 and TRBJ1-5, with 9 bases lining up with TRBD1. The CDR3 contains 14 residues. With V trimmed by 2 bases and J by 5 bases, 4 bases remained unmatched. Germline V gene lookup returns CDR1 GTSNPN and CDR2 SVGIG (reference sequence).

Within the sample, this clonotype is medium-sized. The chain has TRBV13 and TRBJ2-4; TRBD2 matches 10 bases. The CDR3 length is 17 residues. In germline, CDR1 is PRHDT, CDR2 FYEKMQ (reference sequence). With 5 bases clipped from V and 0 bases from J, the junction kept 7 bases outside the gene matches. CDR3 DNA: TGTGCCAGCAGCACGAGACTAGCGGGCCTAGCCAAAAACATTCAGTACTTC. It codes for CASSTRLAGLAKNIQYF.

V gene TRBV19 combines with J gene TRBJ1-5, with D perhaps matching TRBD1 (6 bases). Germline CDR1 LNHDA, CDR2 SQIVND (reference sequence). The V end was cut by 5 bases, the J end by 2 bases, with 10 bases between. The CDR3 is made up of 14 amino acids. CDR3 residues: CASSRQDGNQPQHF. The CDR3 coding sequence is TGTGCCAGTAGTCGACAGGATGGCAATCAGCCCCAGCATTTT.

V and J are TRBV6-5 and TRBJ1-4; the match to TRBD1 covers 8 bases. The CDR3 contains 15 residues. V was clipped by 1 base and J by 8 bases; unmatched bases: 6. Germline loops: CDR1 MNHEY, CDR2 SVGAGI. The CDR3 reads CASSYYGTGGEKLFF. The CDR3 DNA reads TGTGCCAGCAGTTACTACGGGACAGGCGGGGAAAAACTGTTTTTT.

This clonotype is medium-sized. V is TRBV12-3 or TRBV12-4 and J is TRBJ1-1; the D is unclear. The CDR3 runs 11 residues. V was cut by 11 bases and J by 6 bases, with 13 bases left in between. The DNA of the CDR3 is TGTGCCCTGAGGACTGGAGCTGAAGCTTTCTTT. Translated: CALRTGAEAFF.

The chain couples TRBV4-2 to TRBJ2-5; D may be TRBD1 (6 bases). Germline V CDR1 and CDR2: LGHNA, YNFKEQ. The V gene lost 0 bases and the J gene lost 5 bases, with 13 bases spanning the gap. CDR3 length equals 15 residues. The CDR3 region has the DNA TGTGCCAGCAGCCAAGATTGGCAGGGGATGGAGACCCAGTACTTC. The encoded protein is CASSQDWQGMETQYF.

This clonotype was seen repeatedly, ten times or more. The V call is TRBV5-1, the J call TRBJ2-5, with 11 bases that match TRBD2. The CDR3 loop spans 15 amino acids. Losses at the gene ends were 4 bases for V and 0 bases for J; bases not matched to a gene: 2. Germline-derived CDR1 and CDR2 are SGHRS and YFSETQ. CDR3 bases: TGCGCCAGCAGCATAGCGGGAGGGTACCAAGAGACCCAGTACTTC. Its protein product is CASSIAGGYQETQYF.

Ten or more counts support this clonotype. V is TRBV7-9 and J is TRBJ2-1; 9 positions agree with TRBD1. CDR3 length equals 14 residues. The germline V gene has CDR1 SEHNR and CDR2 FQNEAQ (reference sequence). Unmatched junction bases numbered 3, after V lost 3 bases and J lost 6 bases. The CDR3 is CASSLGTGFNEQFF. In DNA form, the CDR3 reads TGTGCCAGCAGCTTGGGGACAGGGTTCAATGAGCAGTTCTTC.

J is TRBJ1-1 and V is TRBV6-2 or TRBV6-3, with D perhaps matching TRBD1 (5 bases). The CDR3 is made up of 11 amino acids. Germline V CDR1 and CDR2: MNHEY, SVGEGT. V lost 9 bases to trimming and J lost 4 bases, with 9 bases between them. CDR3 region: CASTTGTEAFF. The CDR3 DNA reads TGTGCCAGTACTACAGGCACTGAAGCTTTCTTT.

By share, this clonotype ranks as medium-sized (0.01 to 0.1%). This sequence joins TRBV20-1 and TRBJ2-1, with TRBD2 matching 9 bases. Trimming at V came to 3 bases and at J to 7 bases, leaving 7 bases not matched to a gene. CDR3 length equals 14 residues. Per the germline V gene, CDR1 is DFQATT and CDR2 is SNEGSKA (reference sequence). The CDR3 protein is CSASGGRAENEQFF. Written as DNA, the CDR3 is TGCAGTGCTAGTGGCGGGAGGGCCGAGAATGAGCAGTTCTTC.

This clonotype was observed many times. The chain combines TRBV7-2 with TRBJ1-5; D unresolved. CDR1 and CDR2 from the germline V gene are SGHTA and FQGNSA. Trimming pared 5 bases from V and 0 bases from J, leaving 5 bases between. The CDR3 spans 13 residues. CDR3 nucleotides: TGTGCCAGCAGCGCTAATAGCAATCAGCCCCAGCATTTT. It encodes CASSANSNQPQHF. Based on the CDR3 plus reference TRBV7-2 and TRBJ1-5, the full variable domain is GAGVSQSPSNKVTEKGKDVELRCDPISGHTALYWYRQSLGQGLEFLIYFQGNSAPDKSGLPSDRFSAERTGGSVSTLTIQRTQQEDSAVYLCASSANSNQPQHFGDGTRLSIL.

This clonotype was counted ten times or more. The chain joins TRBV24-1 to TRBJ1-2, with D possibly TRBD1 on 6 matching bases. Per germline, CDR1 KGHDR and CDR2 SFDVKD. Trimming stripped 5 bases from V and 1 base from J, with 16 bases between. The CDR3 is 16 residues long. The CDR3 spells CATSASIGGDNYGYTF. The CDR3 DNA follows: TGTGCCACCAGTGCGTCGATCGGGGGCGATAACTATGGCTACACCTTC.

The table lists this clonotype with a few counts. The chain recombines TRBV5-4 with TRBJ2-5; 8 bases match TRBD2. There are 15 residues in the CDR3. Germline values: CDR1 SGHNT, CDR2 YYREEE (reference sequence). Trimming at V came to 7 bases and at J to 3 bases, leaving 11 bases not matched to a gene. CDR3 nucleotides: TGTGCCAGCTGGCGTAAAACTAGCGGAAAAGAGACCCAGTACTTC. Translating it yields CASWRKTSGKETQYF. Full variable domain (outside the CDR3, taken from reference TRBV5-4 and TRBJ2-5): ETGVTQSPTHLIKTRGQQVTLRCSSQSGHNTVSWYQQALGQGPQFIFQYYREEENGRGNFPPRFSGLQFPNYSSELNVNALELDDSALYLCASWRKTSGKETQYFGPGTRLLVL.

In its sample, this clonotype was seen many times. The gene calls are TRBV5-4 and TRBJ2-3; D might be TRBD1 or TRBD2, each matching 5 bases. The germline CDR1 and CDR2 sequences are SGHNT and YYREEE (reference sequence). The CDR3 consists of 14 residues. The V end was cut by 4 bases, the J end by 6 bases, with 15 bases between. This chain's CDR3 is CASSPGGASDTQYF. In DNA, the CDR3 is TGTGCCAGCAGCCCTGGGGGTGCATCTGATACGCAGTATTTT.

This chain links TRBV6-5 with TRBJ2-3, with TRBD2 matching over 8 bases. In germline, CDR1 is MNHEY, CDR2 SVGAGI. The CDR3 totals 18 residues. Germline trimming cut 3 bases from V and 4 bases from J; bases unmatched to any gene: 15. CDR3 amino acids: CASSYAGRGSGGADTQYF. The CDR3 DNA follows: TGTGCCAGCAGTTATGCAGGCCGGGGGAGCGGGGGCGCAGATACGCAGTATTTT.

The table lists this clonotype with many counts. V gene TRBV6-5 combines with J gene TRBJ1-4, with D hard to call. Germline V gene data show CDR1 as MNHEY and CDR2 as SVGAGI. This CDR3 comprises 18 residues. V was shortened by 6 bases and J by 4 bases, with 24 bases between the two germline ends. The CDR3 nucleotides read TGTGCCAGCAGCCTAGGGAGGGTCCTCCCAACTGGTAATGAAAAACTGTTTTTT. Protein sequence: CASSLGRVLPTGNEKLFF.

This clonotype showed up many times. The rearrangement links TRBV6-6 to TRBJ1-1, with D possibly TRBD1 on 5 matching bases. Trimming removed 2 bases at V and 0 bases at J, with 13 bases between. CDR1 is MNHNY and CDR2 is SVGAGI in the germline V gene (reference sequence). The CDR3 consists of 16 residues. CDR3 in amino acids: CASSYMGQGMNTEAFF. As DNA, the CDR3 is TGTGCCAGCAGTTACATGGGGCAGGGTATGAACACTGAAGCTTTCTTT.

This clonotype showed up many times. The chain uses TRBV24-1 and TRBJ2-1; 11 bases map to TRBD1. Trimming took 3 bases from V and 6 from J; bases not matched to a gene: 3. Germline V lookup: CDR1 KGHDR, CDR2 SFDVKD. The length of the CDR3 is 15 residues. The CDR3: CATSDGGTGGNEQFF. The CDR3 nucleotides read TGTGCCACCAGTGATGGCGGGACAGGGGGCAATGAGCAGTTCTTC.

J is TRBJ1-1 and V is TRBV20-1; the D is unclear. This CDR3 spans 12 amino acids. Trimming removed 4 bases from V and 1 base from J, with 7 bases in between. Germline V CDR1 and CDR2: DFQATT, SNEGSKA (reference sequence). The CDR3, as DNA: TGCAGTGCTAAGGACGGGAACACTGAAGCTTTCTTT. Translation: CSAKDGNTEAFF.

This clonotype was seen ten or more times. CDR3 protein: CATSTGQGHQPQHF. The CDR3 nucleotides read TGTGCCACCAGCACCGGACAGGGCCATCAGCCCCAGCATTTT. This sequence joins TRBV15 and TRBJ1-5; TRBD1 agrees at 8 bases. Germline loops: CDR1 LNHNV, CDR2 YYDKDF (reference sequence). The CDR3 runs to 14 residues. With V trimmed by 4 bases and J by 5 bases, 4 bases remained unmatched.

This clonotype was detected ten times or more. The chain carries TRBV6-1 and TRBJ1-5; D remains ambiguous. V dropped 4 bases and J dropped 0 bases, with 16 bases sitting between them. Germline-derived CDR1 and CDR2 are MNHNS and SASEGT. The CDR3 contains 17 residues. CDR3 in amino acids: CASSGSAQQHSNQPQHF. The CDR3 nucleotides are TGTGCCAGCAGTGGCTCGGCACAACAACATAGCAATCAGCCCCAGCATTTT.